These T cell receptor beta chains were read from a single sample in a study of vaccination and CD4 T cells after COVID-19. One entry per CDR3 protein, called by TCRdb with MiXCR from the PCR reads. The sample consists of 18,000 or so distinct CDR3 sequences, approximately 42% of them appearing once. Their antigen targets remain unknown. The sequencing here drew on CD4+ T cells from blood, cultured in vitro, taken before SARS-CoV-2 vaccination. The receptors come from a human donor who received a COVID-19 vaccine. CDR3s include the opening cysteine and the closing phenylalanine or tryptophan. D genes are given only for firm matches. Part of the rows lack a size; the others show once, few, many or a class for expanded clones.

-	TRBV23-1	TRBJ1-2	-	CASDPPTHDSNYGYTF	TGCGCCAGCGACCCGCCGACGCACGATTCTAACTATGGCTACACCTTC
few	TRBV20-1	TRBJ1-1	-	CSARKGAENTEAFF	TGCAGTGCTAGGAAGGGAGCCGAGAACACTGAAGCTTTCTTT
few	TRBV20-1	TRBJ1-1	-	CSARNGLNTEAFF	TGCAGTGCTAGAAACGGCCTGAACACTGAAGCTTTCTTT
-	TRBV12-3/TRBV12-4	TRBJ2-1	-	CASTPIGLNNEQFF	TGTGCCAGCACCCCCATTGGACTCAACAATGAGCAGTTCTTC
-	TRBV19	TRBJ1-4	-	CASTSQGPTNEKLFF	TGTGCCAGTACTAGCCAGGGGCCAACTAATGAAAAACTGTTTTTT
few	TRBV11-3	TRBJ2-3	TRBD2	CASSLGDYFSDTQYF	TGTGCCAGCAGCTTAGGGGACTACTTTTCAGATACGCAGTATTTT
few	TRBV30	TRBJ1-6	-	CASQGEGYNSPLHF	TGTGCCTCCCAGGGAGAGGGATATAATTCACCCCTCCACTTT
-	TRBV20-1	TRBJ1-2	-	CSAQVGGRGYGYTF	TGCAGTGCGCAAGTGGGGGGACGCGGCTATGGCTACACCTTC
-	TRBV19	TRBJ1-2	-	CASSIEGDKIYGYTF	TGTGCCAGTAGTATAGAGGGGGATAAAATCTATGGCTACACCTTC
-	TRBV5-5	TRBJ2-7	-	CASSLLGDGTYEQYF	TGTGCCAGCAGCTTGTTAGGGGACGGGACCTACGAGCAGTACTTC
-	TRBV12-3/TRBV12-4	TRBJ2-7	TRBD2	CASSPRTSGAYEQYF	TGTGCCAGCAGTCCCCGGACTAGCGGGGCCTACGAGCAGTACTTC
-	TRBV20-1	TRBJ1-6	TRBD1	CSARDARTGVRNSPLHF	TGCAGTGCTAGAGATGCACGGACAGGGGTACGCAATTCACCCCTCCACTTT
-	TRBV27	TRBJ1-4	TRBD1	CASRGQGATNEKLFF	TGTGCCAGCAGGGGACAGGGGGCAACTAATGAAAAACTGTTTTTT
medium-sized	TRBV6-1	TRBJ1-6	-	CASSLSIGEDSPLHF	TGTGCCAGCAGTCTTTCGATAGGGGAGGACTCACCCCTCCACTTT
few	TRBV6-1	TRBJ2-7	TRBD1	CASSSPGQIVYEQYF	TGTGCCAGCAGCTCCCCGGGACAGATAGTTTACGAGCAGTACTTC
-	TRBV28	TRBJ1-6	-	CASNPVGTNNSPLHF	TGTGCCAGCAACCCCGTCGGGACCAATAATTCACCCCTCCACTTT
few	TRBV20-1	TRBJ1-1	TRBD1	CSARENRPRGRGAEAFF	TGCAGTGCTAGAGAAAATCGACCCAGGGGGCGCGGGGCTGAAGCTTTCTTT
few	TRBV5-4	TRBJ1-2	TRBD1	CASSIGTAAYGYTF	TGTGCCAGCAGCATCGGGACAGCCGCCTATGGCTACACCTTC
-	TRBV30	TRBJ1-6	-	CAWSDNSPLHF	TGTGCCTGGAGCGATAATTCACCCCTCCACTTT
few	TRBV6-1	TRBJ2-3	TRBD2	CASSSLSGGSTDTQYF	TGTGCCAGCAGCTCTCTTAGCGGGGGCTCCACAGATACGCAGTATTTT
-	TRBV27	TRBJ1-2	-	CASSNWEGGGYTF	TGTGCCAGCAGCAACTGGGAGGGGGGTGGCTACACCTTC
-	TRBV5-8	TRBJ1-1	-	CASSPRYGNTEAFF	TGTGCCAGCAGCCCAAGGTACGGGAACACTGAAGCTTTCTTT
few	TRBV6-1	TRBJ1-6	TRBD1	CASIRGGQGVSPLHF	TGTGCCAGTATCCGCGGGGGACAGGGAGTTTCTCCCCTCCACTTT
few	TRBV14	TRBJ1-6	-	CASSQVGWALHF	TGTGCCAGCAGCCAAGTCGGGTGGGCCCTCCACTTT
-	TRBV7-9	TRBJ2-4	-	CASSEVRRKNIQYF	TGTGCCAGCAGCGAAGTCCGCAGGAAAAACATTCAGTACTTC
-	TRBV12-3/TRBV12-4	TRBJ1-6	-	CASSFGGSIDSPLHF	TGTGCCAGCAGTTTCGGGGGCTCAATAGATTCACCCCTCCACTTT
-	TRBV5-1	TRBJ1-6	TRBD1	CASRQGVSSPLHF	TGCGCCAGCCGACAGGGTGTGAGTTCACCCCTCCACTTT
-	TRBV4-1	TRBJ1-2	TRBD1	CASSYRDRGSYGYTF	TGCGCCAGCAGCTACCGGGACAGGGGCAGTTATGGCTACACCTTC
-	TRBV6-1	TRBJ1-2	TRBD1	CASRSPGTGYGYTF	TGTGCCAGCAGATCCCCGGGGACAGGGTATGGCTACACCTTC
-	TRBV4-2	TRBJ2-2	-	CASSQVVTGYSNTGELFF	TGTGCCAGCAGCCAAGTAGTGACAGGCTACTCGAACACCGGGGAGCTGTTTTTT
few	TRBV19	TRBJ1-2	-	CASMPRPNYGYTF	TGTGCCAGTATGCCACGACCTAACTATGGCTACACCTTC
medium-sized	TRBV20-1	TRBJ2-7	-	CSASQTPYEQYF	TGCAGTGCTAGCCAGACCCCCTACGAGCAGTACTTC